Following are 29 T cell receptor beta chains from one sample sequenced in a study of monozygotic twins with inflammatory bowel disease. One entry per CDR3 protein, without DNA, is what TCRdb gives after re-calling the 5' RACE reads. This sample's table has approximately 210,000 distinct CDR3 sequences. Sequencing was carried out using blood. The source of these receptors is a human donor with ulcerative colitis or Crohn's disease, or a healthy co-twin of an affected twin (not recorded which).

The V and J genes are TRBV5-8 and TRBJ2-1. The CDR3 contains 16 residues. Germline loops: CDR1 SGHTS, CDR2 YDEGEE. The CDR3 sequence is CASSWGGGGFYNEQFF.

The CDR3 reads CASRMTRGSGEKLFF. This chain joins TRBV12-3 or TRBV12-4 and TRBJ1-4; TCRdb's assignment of TRBD1 cannot be checked, as there is no DNA. This CDR3 is built from 15 residues.

The V gene is TRBV9, the J gene TRBJ2-5. CDR3 length equals 17 residues. Per germline, CDR1 SGDLS and CDR2 YYNGEE. The CDR3: CASSVGFASGVQETQYF.

This sequence joins TRBV6-2 or TRBV6-3 and TRBJ1-5; checking the TCRdb D call of TRBD1 is not possible without DNA. Looked up from germline, CDR1 is MNHEY and CDR2 is SVGEGT. This CDR3 contains 12 residues. CDR3 loop: CATSGLGKPQHF.

The rearrangement links TRBV7-9 to TRBJ2-3; absent DNA, TCRdb's TRBD1 call cannot be checked. The CDR3 totals 14 residues. CDR1 SEHNR and CDR2 FQNEAQ come from the germline V gene (reference sequence). CDR3 protein: CASSLGPGTDTQYF.

This rearrangement joins TRBV7-2 to TRBJ2-5. Per germline, CDR1 SGHTA and CDR2 FQGNSA. The CDR3 covers 14 residues. CDR3 loop: CASSLFQEKETQYF.

This chain links TRBV4-2 with TRBJ2-1. The CDR3 is 13 residues long. Germline assignment: CDR1 LGHNA and CDR2 YNFKEQ. The CDR3 loop reads CASSPTDYNEQFF.

The chain joins TRBV5-1 to TRBJ2-1. The CDR3 sequence is 15 residues long. Looked up from germline, CDR1 is SGHRS and CDR2 is YFSETQ. The CDR3 loop is CASSLDGFSYNEQFF.

The rearrangement uses TRBV5-1 and TRBJ2-1; TCRdb proposes TRBD2, but this gene call is untestable without DNA. Germline V gives CDR1 SGHRS, CDR2 YFSETQ. The CDR3 loop spans 15 amino acids. CDR3 loop: CASRPGLAGNYEQFF.

The chain combines TRBV6-1 with TRBJ1-2; TCRdb selects TRBD1, and the lack of DNA leaves this call unchecked. The germline gives CDR1 MNHNS, CDR2 SASEGT. This CDR3 region has 15 residues. This CDR3 reads CASSFLPGQGYGYTF.

The V call is TRBV10-3, the J call TRBJ1-1; TCRdb proposes TRBD1, but this gene call is untestable without DNA. CDR3 length equals 13 residues. Germline CDR1 ENHRY, CDR2 SYGVKD. CDR3 sequence reads: CAISESGATEAFF.

The rearrangement joins TRBV5-1 to TRBJ2-1. The CDR3 has 11 residues. Germline CDR1 is SGHRS and CDR2 is YFSETQ. This CDR3 reads CASSLENEQFF.

The chain couples TRBV12-3 or TRBV12-4 to TRBJ1-2; TCRdb selects TRBD1, and the lack of DNA leaves this call unchecked. This CDR3 comprises 13 residues. CDR3 in amino acids: CASGDSPNYGYTF.

V and J are TRBV5-5 and TRBJ2-4. The germline CDR1 and CDR2 sequences are SGHKS and YYEKEE (reference sequence). This CDR3 is built from 16 residues. CDR3 loop: CASSLEWQIYKNIQYF. The full variable domain, with the rest looked up from reference TRBV5-5 and TRBJ2-4, is DAGVTQSPTHLIKTRGQQVTLRCSPISGHKSVSWYQQVLGQGPQFIFQYYEKEERGRGNFPDRFSARQFPNYSSELNVNALLLGDSALYLCASSLEWQIYKNIQYFGAGTRLSVL.

The rearrangement joins TRBV7-8 to TRBJ1-5. The germline V gene encodes CDR1 SGHVS and CDR2 FQNEAQ. The length of the CDR3 is 15 residues. The CDR3: CAGSPGGYSNQPQHF.

This sequence joins TRBV5-6 and TRBJ1-2; TCRdb reports TRBD1, a call that lacks DNA to check it against. The CDR3 length is 12 residues. Germline V lookup: CDR1 SGHDT, CDR2 YYEEEE. This chain's CDR3 is CASSPGFDGYTF.

CDR3 loop: CASSPLAGEETQYF. The V and J genes are TRBV18 and TRBJ2-5; TCRdb's D call of TRBD2 is untestable without DNA. The CDR3 runs 14 residues. Germline V gene sequence: CDR1 KGHSH, CDR2 LQKENI.

The chain employs TRBV6-2 or TRBV6-3 and TRBJ1-2. The CDR3 is made up of 13 amino acids. Germline CDR1 is MNHEY and CDR2 is SVGEGT. CDR3 amino acids: CASTVPPNYGYTF.

This rearrangement joins TRBV5-1 to TRBJ1-1; no DNA is available, so the TRBD1 call from TCRdb remains unchecked. Germline values: CDR1 SGHRS, CDR2 YFSETQ. The CDR3 runs 14 residues. The CDR3 loop is CASSLQGEWTEAFF.

This chain joins TRBV30 and TRBJ2-1; the D call of TRBD2 rests on TCRdb alone, since no DNA is present to check it. The length of the CDR3 is 13 residues. Germline V CDR1 and CDR2: GTSNPN, SVGIG (reference sequence). CDR3 sequence reads: CARSGHGYNEQFF.

The chain is built from TRBV29-1 and TRBJ1-6; absent DNA, TCRdb's TRBD1 call cannot be checked. The CDR3 covers 15 residues. Germline CDR1 is SQVTM and CDR2 is ANQGSEA. The CDR3 spells CSVKIGQGNNSPLHF.

V usage is TRBV4-2 and J usage is TRBJ2-3; the D call of TRBD1 rests on TCRdb alone, since no DNA is present to check it. Germline assignment: CDR1 LGHNA and CDR2 YNFKEQ. The CDR3 runs 14 residues. The CDR3 sequence: CASSRDGSTDTQYF.

This chain joins TRBV7-9 and TRBJ1-1. The CDR3 runs to 16 residues. CDR1 is SEHNR and CDR2 is FQNEAQ in the germline V gene (reference sequence). CDR3 loop: CASSPGGGVMNTQAFF.

The genes are TRBV4-1 and TRBJ2-7; TCRdb designates TRBD1, a call that cannot be tested without DNA. Germline values: CDR1 MGHRA, CDR2 YSYEKL. There are 15 residues in the CDR3. CDR3 sequence reads: CASSQVRQGTYEQYF.

The chain couples TRBV18 to TRBJ1-1; TCRdb indicates TRBD1, and absent DNA this call remains unverified. Germline assignment: CDR1 KGHSH and CDR2 LQKENI. The CDR3 runs to 14 residues. CDR3 region: CASSPQGLGPEAFF.

The V gene is TRBV20-1, the J gene TRBJ2-5; the D gene TCRdb calls, TRBD2, cannot be checked with no DNA. This CDR3 has 13 residues. In germline, CDR1 is DFQATT, CDR2 SNEGSKA (reference sequence). The CDR3 is CSVPSDLEETQYF.

The chain combines TRBV30 with TRBJ1-1; TCRdb calls TRBD1, which cannot be checked without DNA. Per germline, CDR1 GTSNPN and CDR2 SVGIG (reference sequence). The CDR3 contains 14 residues. The CDR3 here is CAWRDRDLNTEAFF.

The chain uses TRBV3-1 and TRBJ2-1; checking the TCRdb D call of TRBD2 is not possible without DNA. The CDR3 spans 15 residues. The germline V gene has CDR1 LGHDT and CDR2 YNNKEL (reference sequence). This chain's CDR3 is CASSQGTSGSYEQFF.

The chain links TRBV5-4 to TRBJ1-5; the TRBD1 assignment by TCRdb is unverifiable without DNA. This CDR3 region has 15 residues. Germline V gene sequence: CDR1 SGHNT, CDR2 YYREEE (reference sequence). The CDR3 sequence: CASNRYSEGNQPQHF.